This T cell receptor beta chain was captured by sequencing in a study of T cell responses to AZD1222 COVID-19 vaccine. Notes on the study in general: Donors skewed white British and female; clonal diversity was possibly underestimated. It was only after the peak T cell response that any repertoires were sampled. Nearly half of the spike-specific TCRs reportedly recognize variant regions that carry no mutations. Only a handful of AZD1222 recipients, roughly 6 in all, had baseline seropositivity.

Clones were read by immunoSEQ multiplex PCR, and TCRdb kept only the in-frame ones, dropping some. The sample consists of some 140,000 clones, roughly 90% of them appearing once. Details on this clone: No antigen is known for it.

The V and J ends lost 4 bases and 6 bases respectively, with 13 bases between them. This CDR3 is 14 amino acids long. CDR1 is SGHRS, CDR2 YFSETQ, per germline. This specimen consisted of peripheral blood, obtained on day 0 of AZD1222 vaccination. J is TRBJ1-4 and V is TRBV5-1, with unresolved D. This clonotype was obtained from an adult in good health. CDR3 amino acids: CASSPDARHEKLFF. Here the CDR3 DNA reads TGCGCCAGCAGCCCTGATGCCCGTCATGAAAAACTGTTTTTT.